What follows is one TCR beta chain and its context. The antigen is undetermined. CDR3 length: 14 residues. CDR1 and CDR2 from the germline V gene are MNHEY and SVGAGI. The V gene lost 0 bases and the J gene lost 4 bases, with 9 bases spanning the gap. The entry originates in a study of CD8+ T cells in alopecia areata. Study-level results: Patients shared TCRs less clearly than mice did, possibly for HLA-related reasons. Scalp sample sequencing also detects resident alphabeta T cells of normal skin.

Once RNA had been extracted, it was reverse transcribed into cDNA to act as the sequencing template. Clones were sequenced by immunoSEQ multiplex PCR, and TCRdb holds only the in-frame ones, with some missing. The table lists about 150,000 clones, 47% of them singletons, with roughly 7.5% in the top ten. The TCR was taken from a human donor with alopecia areata. Sequenced: CD4+ T cells sorted from blood. V gene TRBV6-5 combines with J gene TRBJ1-2, with unresolved D. CDR3 sequence: CASSYSIAGYGYTF. CDR3 nucleotides: TGTGCCAGCAGTTACTCGATCGCAGGCTATGGCTACACCTTC.